This is a list of T cell receptor beta chains from one sample in a study of identical twins. TCRdb re-derived calls from the 5' RACE reads in MiXCR, one entry per CDR3 protein. The data contain approximately 230,000 distinct CDR3 sequences, around 15% of them singletons. Sequencing used memory (CD45RO+) T cells sorted from blood. The receptor set was obtained from a woman aged 18 to 35 in good health. CDR3s include the opening cysteine and the closing phenylalanine or tryptophan. D genes are given only for firm matches. The listing skips clone size in some rows; elsewhere it reads once, few, many or a size class.

CDR3 DNA | CDR3 protein | V gene | D gene | clone size | J gene
TGTGCCAGCAGCTTAGGACTAGCGGGAGGGGGAGATACGCAGTATTTT | CASSLGLAGGGDTQYF | TRBV7-2 | TRBD2 | few | TRBJ2-3
TGTGCCAGCAGCGTAGGACAGGGCACTGAAGCTTTCTTT | CASSVGQGTEAFF | TRBV9 | TRBD1 | many | TRBJ1-1
TGTGCCAGCAGCCAAGTTCCTTGGGACACTGAAGCTTTCTTT | CASSQVPWDTEAFF | TRBV3-1 | . | . | TRBJ1-1
TGTGCCAGCAGCTTTAGTCGGAGGGAACCCACAGATACGCAGTATTTT | CASSFSRREPTDTQYF | TRBV7-2 | . | few | TRBJ2-3
TGTGCCAGCTGGGGCGGGGGGGCCGATGAGCAGTTCTTC | CASWGGGADEQFF | TRBV10-3 | TRBD2 | . | TRBJ2-1
TGCAGTGCTACCGAAACCGGGACTAGTTTCGTTAGCTCACTCAATGAGCAGTTCTTC | CSATETGTSFVSSLNEQFF | TRBV20-1 | TRBD2 | . | TRBJ2-1
TGTGCCAGCAGCGTAGTGGGTAGCGGGGTTCTCAATGAGCAGTTCTTC | CASSVVGSGVLNEQFF | TRBV9 | TRBD2 | . | TRBJ2-1
TGTGCCACCAGCAGCGTAGCCGGGGAGCTGTTTTTT | CATSSVAGELFF | TRBV15 | . | few | TRBJ2-2
TGTGCCAGCACCCCCCGGGACAGGGAGGGTATAGACTATGGCTACACCTTC | CASTPRDREGIDYGYTF | TRBV7-9 | TRBD1 | many | TRBJ1-2
TGTGCCACCAGGACAGGTCGGACTGAAGCTTTCTTT | CATRTGRTEAFF | TRBV15 | . | few | TRBJ1-1
TGTGCCAGCAGCCCGACTTCGGACAGGGGACTCCAAGAGACCCAGTACTTC | CASSPTSDRGLQETQYF | TRBV14 | TRBD1 | few | TRBJ2-5
TGTGCCAGCAGTCCTAACGGGGGGCTTATATATGGCTACACCTTC | CASSPNGGLIYGYTF | TRBV12-3/TRBV12-4 | . | many | TRBJ1-2
TGTGCCTGGAGTGACCTGGGGAGCGTAACAGATACGCAGTATTTT | CAWSDLGSVTDTQYF | TRBV30 | . | . | TRBJ2-3
TGTGCCAGCAGTTACTCGCCAAGGGGGACCACTGAAGCTTTCTTT | CASSYSPRGTTEAFF | TRBV6-5 | . | few | TRBJ1-1
TGTGCCAGCAGGCGGCTCTCCTCCTACGAGCAGTACTTC | CASRRLSSYEQYF | TRBV27 | . | many | TRBJ2-7
TGTGCCAGCAGCTTATCGGGACAGAGCACCGGGGAGCTGTTTTTT | CASSLSGQSTGELFF | TRBV7-6 | TRBD1 | many | TRBJ2-2
TGTGCCACCAGCAGAGGTGACTCGAATGAGCAGTTCTTC | CATSRGDSNEQFF | TRBV15 | . | few | TRBJ2-1
TGCAGTGCCACAGGGACTGACGTATCCTACGAGCAGTACTTC | CSATGTDVSYEQYF | TRBV20-1 | . | . | TRBJ2-7
TGTGCCAGCAGACCTGGGGTGGCGGTGAACAATGAGCAGTTCTTC | CASRPGVAVNNEQFF | TRBV21-1 | . | many | TRBJ2-1
TGTGCCAGCAGCCGCGACAGGGGCGGGAACACTGAAGCTTTCTTT | CASSRDRGGNTEAFF | TRBV5-4 | TRBD1 | . | TRBJ1-1
TGTGCCAGCAGCTCAGACCCCTTCGACAGGGCGGCAGATACGCAGTATTTT | CASSSDPFDRAADTQYF | TRBV9 | TRBD1 | few | TRBJ2-3
TGCGCCAGCAGCTCCGGGGAATATAGCAATCAGCCCCAGCATTTT | CASSSGEYSNQPQHF | TRBV5-1 | . | few | TRBJ1-5
TGTGCCAGCAGCCAGGGGCGGGGGTACAATGAGCAGTTCTTC | CASSQGRGYNEQFF | TRBV3-1 | TRBD2 | few | TRBJ2-1
TGTGCCAGCAGCCGCAGGGTCAATGAGCAGTTCTTC | CASSRRVNEQFF | TRBV4-2 | . | few | TRBJ2-1
TGTGCCAGCTCAGCCGGGACCTTAGACTACAATGAGCAGTTCTTC | CASSAGTLDYNEQFF | TRBV18 | . | few | TRBJ2-1
TGCGCCAGCAGTCACGGGACGTTGAACACTGAAGCTTTCTTT | CASSHGTLNTEAFF | TRBV5-1 | . | few | TRBJ1-1
TGCAGCGGGGAACCCCCCACAGATACGCAGTATTTT | CSGEPPTDTQYF | TRBV29-1 | . | many | TRBJ2-3
TGTGCCAGCAGCCCTGCAGGGGGTCGTGAAAAACTGTTTTTT | CASSPAGGREKLFF | TRBV7-9 | TRBD1 | . | TRBJ1-4
TGTGCCAGTAGGCCGGGACAGGACACAGATACGCAGTATTTT | CASRPGQDTDTQYF | TRBV19 | TRBD1 | . | TRBJ2-3
TGTGCCATCACAGGACAGATCCAAGAGACCCAGTACTTC | CAITGQIQETQYF | TRBV10-3 | . | . | TRBJ2-5
TGCAGTGCTCAAGCCAGGAACATTCAGTACTTC | CSAQARNIQYF | TRBV20-1 | . | few | TRBJ2-4
TGTGCCTGGGGACAAACTATGGATTCACCCCTCCACTTT | CAWGQTMDSPLHF | TRBV30 | . | . | TRBJ1-6
TGTGCCAGCAGCCAAGTCGGTCGAGGCTACACCTTC | CASSQVGRGYTF | TRBV3-1 | . | . | TRBJ1-2
TGTGCCAGCAGAAGAGGAGGGAGACGGGCAGATACGCAGTATTTT | CASRRGGRRADTQYF | TRBV7-8 | . | many | TRBJ2-3
TGTGCCAGCAGCCCCCTCGAGGTGGGCGAGCAGTACTTC | CASSPLEVGEQYF | TRBV3-1 | . | . | TRBJ2-7
TGTGCCAGCAGCCGCTATAACCAAGAGACCCAGTACTTC | CASSRYNQETQYF | TRBV7-9 | . | . | TRBJ2-5
TGTGCCAGCAGTTGCCGTGCGGGAGCCCCCTACGAGCAGTACTTC | CASSCRAGAPYEQYF | TRBV6-2/TRBV6-3 | TRBD2 | once | TRBJ2-7
TGCAGTGCTAGAGATGTGGGACAGAAAGAGACCCAGTACTTC | CSARDVGQKETQYF | TRBV20-1 | TRBD1 | . | TRBJ2-5
TGCAGCGTTGTGGCATTCGGGGAGACCCAGTACTTC | CSVVAFGETQYF | TRBV29-1 | . | many | TRBJ2-5
TGTGCCAGCAGTCTAGGGAGGGGAGAGACCTACGAGCAGTACTTC | CASSLGRGETYEQYF | TRBV12-3/TRBV12-4 | TRBD2 | . | TRBJ2-7
TGTGCCAGCAGCTTGCCCCTTAGCTCCGGGGAGCTGTTTTTT | CASSLPLSSGELFF | TRBV11-2 | . | many | TRBJ2-2
TGTGCCAGCAGCTTGGGGTATGGGCCTTACGAGCAGTACTTC | CASSLGYGPYEQYF | TRBV7-2 | . | . | TRBJ2-7
TGCAGTGCTAGAAGACTAGGGTTGAACACCGGGGAGCTGTTTTTT | CSARRLGLNTGELFF | TRBV20-1 | . | . | TRBJ2-2
TGTGCCAGCAGCCAAGAATTTGGGAACTATGGCTACACCTTC | CASSQEFGNYGYTF | TRBV3-1 | . | . | TRBJ1-2